The present T cell receptor (beta chain) was sequenced within a study of blood T cell repertoires in COVID-19. Looking at the study overall: The study drew acute and convalescent COVID-19 samples from the United States, Italy and Spain.

Original processing methods: Amplification of reference gene primers was used by the study to estimate nucleated cell counts. The table came from immunoSEQ multiplex PCR; TCRdb's copy has only in-frame clones and leaves some out. V and J calls plus clone size are reproduced from that table; the DNA served to infer D and trimming. The repertoire includes about 290,000 clones, about 89% of them detected once, and approximately 4.2% sits in the top ten. Trimming shortened V by 3 bases and J by 0 bases, and 10 bases separated the two germline ends. The CDR3 sequence is 14 residues long. Germline V CDR1 and CDR2: SGHNT, YYREEE (reference sequence).

This receptor was identified in a man between 35 and 55 years old with acute or convalescent COVID-19. The rearrangement uses TRBV5-4 and TRBJ2-7, with D hard to call. Sequencing was done on a sample of peripheral blood. The CDR3 is CASSYERSSYEQYF. The CDR3 DNA reads TGTGCCAGCAGCTATGAAAGGAGCTCCTACGAGCAGTACTTC.